These 22 T cell receptor beta chains came from one sample sequenced in a study of monozygotic twins with inflammatory bowel disease. Following a re-call of the 5' RACE reads, TCRdb has one entry per CDR3 protein and lacks DNA. The sample has 300,000 to 400,000 distinct CDR3 sequences; the top ten hold approximately 2%. The specimen was blood. All receptors come from a human donor with ulcerative colitis or Crohn's disease, or a healthy co-twin of an affected twin (not recorded which).

The rearrangement uses TRBV18 and TRBJ2-7. This CDR3 has 15 amino acids. The germline CDR1 and CDR2 sequences are KGHSH and LQKENI. The CDR3 protein is CASSPTGGNSYEQYF.

The rearrangement links TRBV12-3 or TRBV12-4 to TRBJ2-3; TCRdb reports TRBD1, a call that lacks DNA to check it against. CDR3 length: 14 residues. The CDR3 here is CASSLQGATDTQYF.

The CDR3 loop is CASASGVTGELFF. The rearrangement joins TRBV19 to TRBJ2-2; TCRdb designates TRBD2, a call that cannot be tested without DNA. Germline V gene data show CDR1 as LNHDA and CDR2 as SQIVND (reference sequence). The CDR3 runs to 13 residues.

The chain joins TRBV5-1 to TRBJ2-2; TCRdb designates TRBD2, a call that cannot be tested without DNA. This CDR3 is built from 18 residues. Per the germline V gene, CDR1 is SGHRS and CDR2 is YFSETQ. CDR3 loop: CASSLEASGAINTGELFF. Filled out from reference TRBV5-1 and TRBJ2-2, the complete variable domain reads KAGVTQTPRYLIKTRGQQVTLSCSPISGHRSVSWYQQTPGQGLQFLFEYFSETQRNKGNFPGRFSGRQFSNSRSEMNVSTLELGDSALYLCASSLEASGAINTGELFFGEGSRLTVL.

V gene TRBV4-1 combines with J gene TRBJ2-2; as DNA is missing, the TRBD2 call by TCRdb cannot be tested. Germline V gives CDR1 MGHRA, CDR2 YSYEKL. This CDR3 contains 15 residues. The chain's CDR3 is CASSQGRESTGELFF.

The V and J genes are TRBV29-1 and TRBJ2-1; no DNA is available, so the TRBD1 call from TCRdb remains unchecked. CDR1 and CDR2 (germline): SQVTM, ANQGSEA. The CDR3 runs 15 residues. This chain's CDR3 is CSVNRDRTRYNEQSF.

The gene calls are TRBV7-9 and TRBJ2-1; TCRdb picks TRBD1, but there is no DNA to check that call. The CDR3 is 16 amino acids. In germline, CDR1 is SEHNR, CDR2 FQNEAQ (reference sequence). CDR3 region: CASSLASGGRDNEQFF.

This chain links TRBV6-6 with TRBJ2-1; TCRdb selects TRBD2, and the lack of DNA leaves this call unchecked. Looked up from germline, CDR1 is MNHNY and CDR2 is SVGAGI (reference sequence). The length of the CDR3 is 14 residues. CDR3 in amino acids: CASSVSGGGNEQFF.

The chain couples TRBV11-2 to TRBJ2-2. CDR1 is SGHAT and CDR2 is FQNNGV in the germline V gene. The CDR3 loop spans 16 amino acids. CDR3 loop: CASSLDKPTNTGELFF.

The chain employs TRBV28 and TRBJ2-5; TCRdb's D call of TRBD1 is untestable without DNA. CDR3 length: 15 amino acids. CDR1 and CDR2 from the germline V gene are MDHEN and SYDVKM. CDR3 region: CASSPTGTTKRTQYF.

The rearrangement uses TRBV6-2 or TRBV6-3 and TRBJ2-1; TCRdb's D call, TRBD2, is unchecked because there is no DNA. CDR1 and CDR2 from the germline V gene are MNHEY and SVGEGT. The CDR3 length is 18 residues. The CDR3 spells CASNPQGLAGVGYNEQFF.

The chain joins TRBV10-3 to TRBJ2-7; TCRdb's D gene call, TRBD1, goes unchecked for lack of DNA. In germline, CDR1 is ENHRY, CDR2 SYGVKD. The length of the CDR3 is 13 residues. CDR3: CAISDWDAYEQYF.

This chain connects TRBV30 to TRBJ2-7; the D call of TRBD1 rests on TCRdb alone, since no DNA is present to check it. CDR1 is GTSNPN, CDR2 SVGIG, per germline (reference sequence). The CDR3 sequence is 16 residues long. The CDR3 spells CAWRDGTGGRAFEQYF.

The gene calls are TRBV5-5 and TRBJ1-5. CDR1 and CDR2 (germline): SGHKS, YYEKEE (reference sequence). The CDR3 has 14 residues. CDR3 loop: CASSLWQNNQPQHF.

The chain links TRBV6-1 to TRBJ2-3; the TCRdb D gene call, TRBD2, has no DNA to confirm it. The CDR3 has 14 amino acids. CDR1 is MNHNS and CDR2 is SASEGT in the germline V gene. The CDR3 protein is CASSQGLVRDTQYF.

The chain uses TRBV10-3 and TRBJ1-2; the TCRdb call, TRBD1, lacks DNA for checking. There are 14 residues in the CDR3. From germline, CDR1 is ENHRY and CDR2 SYGVKD. CDR3: CAIRDTGGYYGYTF.

The chain recombines TRBV20-1 with TRBJ1-1; the D call from TCRdb, TRBD1, cannot be confirmed without DNA. The CDR3 covers 14 residues. Per germline, CDR1 DFQATT and CDR2 SNEGSKA (reference sequence). CDR3 protein: CSARRQGPNTEAFF.

The V and J genes are TRBV5-1 and TRBJ2-5; lacking DNA, the TRBD2 call made by TCRdb goes unchecked. The CDR3 runs to 17 residues. Germline V gene data show CDR1 as SGHRS and CDR2 as YFSETQ. The chain's CDR3 is CASSLQLTSGGAETQYF.

The chain recombines TRBV27 with TRBJ1-2; TCRdb's D call of TRBD1 is untestable without DNA. Germline V gene sequence: CDR1 MNHEY, CDR2 SMNVEV (reference sequence). CDR3 length: 16 amino acids. The chain's CDR3 is CASSLIGGRLNYGYTF.

The chain links TRBV20-1 to TRBJ2-2; TCRdb's assignment of TRBD1 cannot be checked, as there is no DNA. CDR1 and CDR2 from the germline V gene are DFQATT and SNEGSKA (reference sequence). The CDR3 runs 13 residues. CDR3 amino acids: CSARGQGAGELFF.

This rearrangement joins TRBV6-5 to TRBJ2-2; TCRdb proposes TRBD1, but this gene call is untestable without DNA. Germline V gene data show CDR1 as MNHEY and CDR2 as SVGAGI. CDR3 length: 12 amino acids. The CDR3 here is CATQPGTGELFF.

This chain's CDR3 is CASSSHPAGVGYTF. This chain links TRBV28 with TRBJ1-2; TCRdb lists TRBD1, though no DNA is available to test this call. The V gene's germline CDR1 is MDHEN and CDR2 SYDVKM. The CDR3 has 14 amino acids.